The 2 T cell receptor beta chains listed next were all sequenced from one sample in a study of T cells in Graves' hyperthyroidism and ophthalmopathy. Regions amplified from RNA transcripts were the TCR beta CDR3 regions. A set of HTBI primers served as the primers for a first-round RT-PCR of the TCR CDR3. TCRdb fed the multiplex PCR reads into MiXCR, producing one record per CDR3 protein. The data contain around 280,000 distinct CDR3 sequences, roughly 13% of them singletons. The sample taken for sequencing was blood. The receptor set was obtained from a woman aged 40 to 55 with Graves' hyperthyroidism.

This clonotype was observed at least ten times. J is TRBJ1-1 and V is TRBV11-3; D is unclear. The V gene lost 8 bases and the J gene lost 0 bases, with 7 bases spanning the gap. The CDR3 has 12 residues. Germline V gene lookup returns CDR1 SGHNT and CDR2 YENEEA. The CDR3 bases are TGTGCCAGCCGGCAGATGAACACTGAAGCTTTCTTT. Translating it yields CASRQMNTEAFF.

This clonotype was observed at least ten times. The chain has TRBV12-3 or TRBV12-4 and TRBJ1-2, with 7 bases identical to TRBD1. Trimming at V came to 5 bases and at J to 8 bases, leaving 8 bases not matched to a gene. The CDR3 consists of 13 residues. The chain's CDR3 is CASSPRDSRGYTF. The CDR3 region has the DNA TGTGCCAGCAGTCCCCGGGACAGTAGGGGCTACACCTTC.